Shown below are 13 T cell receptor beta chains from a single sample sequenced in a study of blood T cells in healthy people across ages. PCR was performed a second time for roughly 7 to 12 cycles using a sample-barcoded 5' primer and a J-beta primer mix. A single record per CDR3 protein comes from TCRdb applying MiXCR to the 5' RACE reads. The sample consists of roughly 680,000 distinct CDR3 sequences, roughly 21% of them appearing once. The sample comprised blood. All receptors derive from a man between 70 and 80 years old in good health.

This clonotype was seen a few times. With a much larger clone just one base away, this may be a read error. The CDR3 sequence: CASTDGRGRTYKQYF. Written as DNA, the CDR3 is TGCGCCAGCACAGACGGGAGGGGGCGGACCTACAAGCAGTACTTC. The V gene is TRBV10-2, the J gene TRBJ2-7; a weak D match, TRBD2 (8 bases). There are 15 residues in the CDR3. Germline V gene sequence: CDR1 WSHSY, CDR2 SAAADI.

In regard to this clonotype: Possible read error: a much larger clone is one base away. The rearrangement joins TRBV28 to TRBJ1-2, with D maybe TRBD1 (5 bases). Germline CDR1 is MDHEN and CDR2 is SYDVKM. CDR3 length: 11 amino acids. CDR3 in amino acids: CASSLRDGCTF. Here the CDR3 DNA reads TGTGCCAGCAGTTTGAGGGACGGCTGCACCTTC.

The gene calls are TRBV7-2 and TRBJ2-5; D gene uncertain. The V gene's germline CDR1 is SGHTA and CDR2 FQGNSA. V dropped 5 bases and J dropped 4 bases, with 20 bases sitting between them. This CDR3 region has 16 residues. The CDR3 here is CASSPHAENPGETQYF. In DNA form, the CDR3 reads TGTGCCAGCAGCCCCCATGCAGAGAACCCAGGAGAGACCCAGTACTTC.

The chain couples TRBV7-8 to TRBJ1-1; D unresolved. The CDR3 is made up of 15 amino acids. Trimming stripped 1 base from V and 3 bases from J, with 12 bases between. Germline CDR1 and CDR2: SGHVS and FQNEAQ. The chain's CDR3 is CASSLGRPADTEAFF. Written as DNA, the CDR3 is TGTGCCAGCAGCTTAGGACGGCCTGCAGACACTGAAGCTTTCTTT.

The CDR3 reads CSARVDRTSGTSMYEQFF. In DNA form, the CDR3 reads TGCAGTGCTAGAGTGGACAGGACTTCCGGGACTAGCATGTATGAGCAGTTCTTC. The V call is TRBV20-1, the J call TRBJ2-5, with TRBD2 matching 9 bases. The assigned J gene may be wrong: the sequence end matches TRBJ2-1 better. Per germline, CDR1 DFQATT and CDR2 SNEGSKA (reference sequence). There are 18 residues in the CDR3.

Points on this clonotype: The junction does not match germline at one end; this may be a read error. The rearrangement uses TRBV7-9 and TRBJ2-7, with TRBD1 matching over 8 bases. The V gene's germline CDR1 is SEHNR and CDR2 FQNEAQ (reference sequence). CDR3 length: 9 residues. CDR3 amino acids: CASSRGQDF. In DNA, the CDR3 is TGTGCCAGCAGCCGGGGACAGGATTTC.

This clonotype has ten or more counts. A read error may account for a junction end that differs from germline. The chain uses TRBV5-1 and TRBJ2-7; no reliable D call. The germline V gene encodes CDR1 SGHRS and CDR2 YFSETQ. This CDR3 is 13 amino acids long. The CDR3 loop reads CASSFGSSYEQYF. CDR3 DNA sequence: TGTGCCAGCAGTTTCGGCAGCTCCTACGAGCAGTACTTC.

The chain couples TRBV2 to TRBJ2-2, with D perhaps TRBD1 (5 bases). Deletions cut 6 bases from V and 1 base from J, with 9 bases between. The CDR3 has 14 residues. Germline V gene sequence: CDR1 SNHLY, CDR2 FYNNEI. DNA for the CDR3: TGTGCCAGCAGCGGAGACAGGAACACCGGGGAGCTGTTTTTT. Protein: CASSGDRNTGELFF.

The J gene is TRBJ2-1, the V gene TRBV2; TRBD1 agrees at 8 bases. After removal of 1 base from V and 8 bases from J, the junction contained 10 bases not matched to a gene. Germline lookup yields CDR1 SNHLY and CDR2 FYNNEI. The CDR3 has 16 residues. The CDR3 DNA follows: TGTGCCAGCAGTGAAGTAGCAGGACAGGGAATCGATGAGCAGTTCTTC. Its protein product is CASSEVAGQGIDEQFF.

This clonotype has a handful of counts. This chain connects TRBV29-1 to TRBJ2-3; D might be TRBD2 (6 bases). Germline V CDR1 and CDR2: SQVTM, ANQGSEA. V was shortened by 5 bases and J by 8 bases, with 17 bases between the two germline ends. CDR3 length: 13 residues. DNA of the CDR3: TGCAGCGTTCAGACTAGGGCCCAGCGTACGCAGTATTTT. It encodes CSVQTRAQRTQYF.

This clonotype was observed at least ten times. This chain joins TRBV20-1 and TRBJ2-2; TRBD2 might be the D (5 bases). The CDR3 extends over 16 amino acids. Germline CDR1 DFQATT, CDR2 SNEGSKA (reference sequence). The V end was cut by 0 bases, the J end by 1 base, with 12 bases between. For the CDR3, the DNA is TGCAGTGCTAGAGACGTAAGCGGAGGGAACACCGGGGAGCTGTTTTTT. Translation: CSARDVSGGNTGELFF.

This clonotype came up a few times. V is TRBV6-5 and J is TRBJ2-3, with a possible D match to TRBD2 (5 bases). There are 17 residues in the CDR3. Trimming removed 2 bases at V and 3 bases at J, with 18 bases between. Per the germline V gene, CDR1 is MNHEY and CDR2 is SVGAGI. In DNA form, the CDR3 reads TGTGCCAGCAGTTACCGACCCCAAGGCGGGCGTACAGATACGCAGTATTTT. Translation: CASSYRPQGGRTDTQYF.

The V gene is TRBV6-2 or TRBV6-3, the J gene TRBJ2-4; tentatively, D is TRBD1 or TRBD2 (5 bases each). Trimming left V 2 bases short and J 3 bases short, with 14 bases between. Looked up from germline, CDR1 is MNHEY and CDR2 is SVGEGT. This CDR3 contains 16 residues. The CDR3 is CASSYGDPKGKNIQYF. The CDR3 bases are TGTGCCAGCAGTTACGGGGACCCCAAGGGCAAAAACATTCAGTACTTC.